These 26 T cell receptor beta chains were all obtained from the same sample, sequenced in a study of graft-versus-host responses after intestinal transplantation. Co-plating was performed using about 200,000 CFSE-labeled responder cells and about 200,000 irradiated, violet-dye-labeled stimulator cells. Clones were read by immunoSEQ multiplex PCR, and TCRdb kept only the in-frame ones, dropping some. This sample has 1,500 to 2,000 clones; approximately 60% occur once, and the top ten carry roughly 6.4%. The sequencing used alloreactive CD8+ T cells from a mixed lymphocyte reaction culture, collected before transplantation. Subset of the sample: CFSE-low proliferating T cells sorted from roughly six-day pre-transplant mixed lymphocyte reaction (GvH or HvG direction). Every receptor here comes from a human patient who was an organ donor for intestinal transplantation.

This clone was seen a few times. The chain has TRBV4-1 and TRBJ2-1; tentative D call: TRBD1 (5 bases). This CDR3 is 14 amino acids long. Germline values: CDR1 MGHRA, CDR2 YSYEKL. The ends were cut back, 3 bases at V and 7 bases at J, with 13 bases in the middle. The CDR3 region is CASSHSRAENEQFF. The CDR3 DNA reads as TGCGCCAGCAGCCATTCCAGGGCCGAGAATGAGCAGTTCTTC.

This clone was seen only a few times. The chain links TRBV29-1 to TRBJ2-7; possible D gene TRBD2, 6 bases. Trimming shortened V by 7 bases and J by 0 bases, and 13 bases separated the two germline ends. CDR3 length: 13 amino acids. Per germline, CDR1 SQVTM and CDR2 ANQGSEA. CDR3 nucleotides: TGCAGCGGCCTTCGCGGGGACTCCTACGAGCAGTACTTC. Protein product: CSGLRGDSYEQYF.

This chain connects TRBV27 to TRBJ2-5; D is perhaps TRBD2 (6 bases). The DNA matches TRBJ2-7 better at its end, which makes the J call doubtful. The V gene's germline CDR1 is MNHEY and CDR2 SMNVEV (reference sequence). The CDR3 is 14 residues long. CDR3 protein: CASSMTGEAYEQYF. The CDR3 DNA reads TGTGCCAGCAGCATGACGGGGGAGGCCTACGAGCAGTACTTC.

The chain employs TRBV29-1 and TRBJ2-7; 9 positions match TRBD2. J gave up 0 bases and V 2 bases, and 5 bases lay outside the gene matches. Germline loops: CDR1 SQVTM, CDR2 ANQGSEA. This CDR3 has 15 residues. CDR3 sequence (DNA): TGCAGCGTTGAATTTCTAGCGGGGAGCTCCTACGAGCAGTACTTC. It specifies CSVEFLAGSSYEQYF.

The chain joins TRBV27 to TRBJ1-2, with TRBD1 matching 9 bases. The CDR3 length is 15 residues. Germline V CDR1 and CDR2: MNHEY, SMNVEV (reference sequence). With 5 bases clipped from V and 0 bases from J, the junction kept 4 bases outside the gene matches. The CDR3 coding sequence is TGTGCCAGCAGTGATACAGGGGGCACTAACTATGGCTACACCTTC. Its translation: CASSDTGGTNYGYTF.

Here the CDR3 reads CASGDFGGTEAFF. The CDR3 DNA reads as TGTGCCAGTGGGGATTTCGGTGGCACTGAAGCTTTCTTT. J is TRBJ1-1 and V is TRBV19; D unclear. CDR1 is LNHDA, CDR2 SQIVND, per germline (reference sequence). Between the trimmed V and J ends, which lost 8 bases and 4 bases, there was a span of 14 bases. The length of the CDR3 is 13 residues. Full variable domain (rest looked up from reference TRBV19 and TRBJ1-1): DGGITQSPKYLFRKEGQNVTLSCEQNLNHDAMYWYRQDPGQGLRLIYYSQIVNDFQKGDIAEGYSVSREKKESFPLTVTSAQKNPTAFYLCASGDFGGTEAFFGQGTRLTVV.

This sequence joins TRBV12-5 and TRBJ2-5, with D maybe TRBD2 (6 bases). The assigned J gene may be wrong: the sequence end matches TRBJ2-7 better. The CDR3 sequence is 13 residues long. CDR1 and CDR2 (germline): LGHNT, FRNRAP. This CDR3 reads CASAGGVSYEQYF. CDR3 in DNA: TGTGCTAGTGCCGGAGGGGTCTCCTACGAGCAGTACTTC.

This clone was seen once. The rearrangement joins TRBV5-4 to TRBJ2-6, with D perhaps matching TRBD1 (6 bases). CDR1 SGHNT and CDR2 YYREEE come from the germline V gene (reference sequence). V lost 0 bases to trimming and J lost 1 base, with 11 bases between them. The CDR3 runs to 17 residues. The CDR3 is CASSLGDTYSGANVLTF. The CDR3 DNA reads TGTGCCAGCAGCTTGGGGGACACGTATTCTGGGGCCAACGTCCTGACTTTC. Full variable domain (missing parts from reference TRBV5-4 and TRBJ2-6): ETGVTQSPTHLIKTRGQQVTLRCSSQSGHNTVSWYQQALGQGPQFIFQYYREEENGRGNFPPRFSGLQFPNYSSELNVNALELDDSALYLCASSLGDTYSGANVLTFGAGSRLTVL.

V is TRBV27 and J is TRBJ2-7; no reliable D call. The CDR3 loop spans 13 amino acids. CDR1 and CDR2 (germline): MNHEY, SMNVEV (reference sequence). Trimming shortened V by 2 bases and J by 3 bases, and 8 bases separated the two germline ends. CDR3 DNA sequence: TGTGCCAGCAGTTTACGTCTTTTCTACGAGCAGTACTTC. As protein: CASSLRLFYEQYF.

In its sample, this clone was seen once. The V gene is TRBV7-5, the J gene TRBJ1-4. TRBV7-5 is a pseudogene segment. The length of the CDR3 is 17 residues. The CDR3 reads CVRSLGTRGATNEKLFF. In nucleotides, the CDR3 is TGTGTCAGAAGCTTGGGGACGCGGGGAGCAACTAATGAAAAACTGTTTTTT.

The chain has TRBV28 and TRBJ2-1; D is possibly TRBD2 (6 bases). This CDR3 spans 13 amino acids. The germline V and J ends were trimmed by 6 bases and 6 bases, with 12 bases remaining between them. Germline CDR1 is MDHEN and CDR2 is SYDVKM. The CDR3 sequence: CASSLEGGNEQFF. Written as DNA, the CDR3 is TGTGCCAGCAGCCTGGAGGGTGGCAATGAGCAGTTCTTC.

This clone was counted a few times. CDR3 nucleotides: TGTGCCAGCAGCTTTGGAGACAGGGGGAACACTGAAGCTTTCTTT. Amino acids: CASSFGDRGNTEAFF. The gene calls are TRBV9 and TRBJ1-1; the match to TRBD1 covers 8 bases. Germline V gene data show CDR1 as SGDLS and CDR2 as YYNGEE. The CDR3 consists of 15 residues. The V and J ends lost 4 bases and 1 base, in that order; junction bases with no gene match: 6.

This chain links TRBV7-6 with TRBJ2-3, with D perhaps matching TRBD2 (5 bases). CDR3 size: 15 residues. V shed 2 bases and J shed 0 bases, with 9 bases lying between them. CDR1 SGHVS and CDR2 FNYEAQ come from the germline V gene. CDR3 nucleotides: TGTGCCAGCAGCTTACTAGCCCTCAGCACAGATACGCAGTATTTT. It encodes CASSLLALSTDTQYF.

This clone was observed a few times. The chain is built from TRBV27 and TRBJ1-6; no clear D. Germline V gives CDR1 MNHEY, CDR2 SMNVEV (reference sequence). Trimming cost V 4 bases and J 6 bases, with 7 bases left between them. The length of the CDR3 is 13 residues. The CDR3 bases are TGTGCCAGCAGTTACGCGAGTAATTCACCCCTCCACTTT. Translated: CASSYASNSPLHF.

The chain links TRBV9 to TRBJ1-1; D not certain. The CDR3 sequence is 13 residues long. The germline gives CDR1 SGDLS, CDR2 YYNGEE. V dropped 3 bases and J dropped 1 base, with 7 bases sitting between them. Here the CDR3 DNA reads TGTGCCAGCAGCGAATGGGAGAACACTGAAGCTTTCTTT. It translates to CASSEWENTEAFF.

There are a few counts of this clone. The rearrangement links TRBV27 to TRBJ1-3; possibly TRBD1 for D (6 bases). Per germline, CDR1 MNHEY and CDR2 SMNVEV (reference sequence). The CDR3 loop spans 16 amino acids. Deletions cut 7 bases from V and 2 bases from J, with 18 bases between. Here the CDR3 reads CASTLINREPGNTIYF. The DNA for the CDR3 is TGTGCCAGCACCCTTATAAACAGGGAGCCTGGAAACACCATATATTTT.

J is TRBJ2-1 and V is TRBV7-9; D possibly corresponds to TRBD2 (5 bases). The CDR3 sequence is 13 residues long. Germline V gene data show CDR1 as SEHNR and CDR2 as FQNEAQ (reference sequence). V was cut by 2 bases and J by 9 bases, with 11 bases left in between. CDR3 nucleotide sequence: TGTGCCAGCAGCTTAAGCGGAAGCGGTGAGCAGTTCTTC. This translates into CASSLSGSGEQFF.

The gene calls are TRBV2 and TRBJ2-5; unclear D gene. Trimming removed 3 bases from V and 4 bases from J, with 6 bases in between. Germline loops: CDR1 SNHLY, CDR2 FYNNEI. The CDR3 contains 12 residues. The CDR3 DNA is TGTGCCAGCAGTGAGTGGCTAGAGACCCAGTACTTC. Residues: CASSEWLETQYF. The full variable domain, with the rest looked up from reference TRBV2 and TRBJ2-5, is EPEVTQTPSHQVTQMGQEVILRCVPISNHLYFYWYRQILGQKVEFLVSFYNNEISEKSEIFDDQFSVERPDGSNFTLKIRSTKLEDSAMYFCASSEWLETQYFGPGTRLLVL.

The chain links TRBV29-1 to TRBJ2-7; tentative D call: TRBD2 (7 bases). The germline CDR1 and CDR2 sequences are SQVTM and ANQGSEA. The ends were cut back, 7 bases at V and 0 bases at J, with 13 bases in the middle. CDR3 length equals 13 residues. CDR3 nucleotides: TGCAGCGCCAGGGGAGGGGACTCCTACGAGCAGTACTTC. Residues: CSARGGDSYEQYF.

The chain carries TRBV5-4 and TRBJ2-5; maybe TRBD2 (6 bases). The CDR3 is made up of 14 amino acids. Trimming cost V 6 bases and J 5 bases, with 17 bases left between them. Germline CDR1 SGHNT, CDR2 YYREEE (reference sequence). The CDR3 spells CASNDGGVGETQYF. DNA for the CDR3: TGTGCCAGCAACGATGGAGGGGTTGGGGAGACCCAGTACTTC.

This clone was seen a handful of times. The chain combines TRBV10-3 with TRBJ2-7; a weak D match, TRBD2 (5 bases). Trimming took 2 bases from V and 5 from J, leaving 7 bases between them. Germline V lookup: CDR1 ENHRY, CDR2 SYGVKD. This CDR3 is built from 12 residues. CDR3 sequence reads: CAISENGDEQYF. CDR3 nucleotides: TGTGCCATCAGTGAGAACGGGGACGAGCAGTACTTC.

The V gene is TRBV11-3, the J gene TRBJ2-1, with 10 bases lining up with TRBD2. V lost 1 base and J lost 6; bases outside the gene matches: 6. This CDR3 contains 16 residues. The germline CDR1 and CDR2 sequences are SGHNT and YENEEA. CDR3 nucleotide sequence: TGTGCCAGCAGCTTAGGGCTTAGCGGGGGGATCAATGAGCAGTTCTTC. Translation gives CASSLGLSGGINEQFF.

The chain is built from TRBV19 and TRBJ2-1; 9 bases match TRBD2. The V gene's germline CDR1 is LNHDA and CDR2 SQIVND (reference sequence). This CDR3 has 15 amino acids. Trimming at V came to 2 bases and at J to 9 bases, leaving 8 bases not matched to a gene. The CDR3 DNA is TGTGCCAGTAGTATATGGAGCGGGGGGTACGGTGAGCAGTTCTTC. It translates to CASSIWSGGYGEQFF.

The chain joins TRBV27 to TRBJ2-3; D is possibly TRBD1 (6 bases). The CDR3 spans 15 residues. V was trimmed by 0 bases and J by 2 bases, leaving 9 bases between them. Looked up from germline, CDR1 is MNHEY and CDR2 is SMNVEV (reference sequence). CDR3: CASSLSTGITDTQYF. CDR3 in DNA: TGTGCCAGCAGTTTATCGACAGGAATCACAGATACGCAGTATTTT.

The V call is TRBV7-9, the J call TRBJ1-1; perhaps TRBD1 as D (6 bases). V dropped 4 bases and J dropped 3 bases, with 18 bases sitting between them. The V gene's germline CDR1 is SEHNR and CDR2 FQNEAQ (reference sequence). The length of the CDR3 is 16 residues. CDR3 sequence reads: CASSWPVGAEDTEAFF. The CDR3 region has the DNA TGTGCCAGCAGCTGGCCTGTGGGGGCGGAGGACACTGAAGCTTTCTTT.

This clone was seen more than once but under ten times. This chain joins TRBV4-3 and TRBJ1-5; D call uncertain. Germline V gene lookup returns CDR1 LGHNA and CDR2 YSLEER. The ends were cut back, 0 bases at V and 0 bases at J, with 15 bases in the middle. This CDR3 contains 18 residues. DNA for the CDR3: TGCGCCAGCAGCCAAGATCTTTGGAGTCAGTATAGCAATCAGCCCCAGCATTTT. Its translation is CASSQDLWSQYSNQPQHF.